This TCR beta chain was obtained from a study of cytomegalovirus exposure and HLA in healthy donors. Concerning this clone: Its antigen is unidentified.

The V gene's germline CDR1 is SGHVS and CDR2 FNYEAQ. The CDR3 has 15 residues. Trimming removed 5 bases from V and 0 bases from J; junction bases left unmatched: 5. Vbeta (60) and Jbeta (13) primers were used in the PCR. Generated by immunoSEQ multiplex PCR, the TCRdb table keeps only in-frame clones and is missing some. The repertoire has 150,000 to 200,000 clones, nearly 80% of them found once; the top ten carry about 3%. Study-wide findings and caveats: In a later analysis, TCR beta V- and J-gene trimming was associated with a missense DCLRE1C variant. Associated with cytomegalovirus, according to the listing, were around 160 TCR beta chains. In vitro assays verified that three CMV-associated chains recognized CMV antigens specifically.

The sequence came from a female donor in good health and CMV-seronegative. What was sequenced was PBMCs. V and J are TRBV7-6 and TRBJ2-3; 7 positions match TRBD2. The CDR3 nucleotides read TGTGCCAGCAGCCGTAGTAGCGGGAGCACAGATACGCAGTATTTT. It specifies CASSRSSGSTDTQYF.